Listed below are T cell receptor beta chains from one sample, sequenced in a study of T-cell reconstitution after alpha-beta-depleted transplantation in children. One entry per CDR3 protein results from TCRdb running MiXCR on the PCR reads. The data hold nearly 350,000 distinct CDR3 sequences, with 15% to 20% observed a single time. The sample here was PBMCs, mostly from graft donor cells, taken 360 days after TCRalphabeta/CD19-depleted stem cell transplant. All receptors come from a male patient between 2 and 15 years old who had a stem cell transplant for acute lymphoblastic leukemia, so the T cells may come from the graft donor. CDR3s include the opening cysteine and the closing phenylalanine or tryptophan. The D gene is left open where the match is weak. Size tells how often a clone was seen (once, few, many) or the class of an expanded clone, and some rows leave it out.

TRBJ2-1 TRBV5-1 . many CASSTEQFF TGCGCCAGCAGCACTGAGCAGTTCTTC
TRBJ1-5 TRBV12-3/TRBV12-4 . . CASSLGHGLNQPQHF TGTGCCAGCTCTTTAGGGCACGGACTCAATCAGCCCCAGCATTTT
TRBJ2-2 TRBV12-3/TRBV12-4 TRBD2 . CASSRLAGVDTGELFF TGTGCCAGCAGTCGACTAGCGGGAGTAGACACCGGGGAGCTGTTTTTT
TRBJ1-6 TRBV28 TRBD1 . CASRSPGQVNSPLHF TGTGCCAGCAGGAGCCCGGGACAGGTTAATTCACCCCTCCACTTT
TRBJ2-1 TRBV7-2 . few CASSPLTMKPYNEQFF TGTGCCAGCAGCCCGCTGACTATGAAGCCCTACAATGAGCAGTTCTTC
TRBJ2-7 TRBV28 TRBD1 few CASRPPGQGYEQYF TGTGCCAGCAGACCACCGGGACAGGGTTACGAGCAGTACTTC
TRBJ1-4 TRBV7-9 . . CASSFTNRVPLDEKLFF TGTGCCAGCAGCTTTACTAACAGGGTACCCCTCGATGAAAAACTGTTTTTT
TRBJ2-1 TRBV20-1 TRBD1 few CSAYRGQYDEQFF TGCAGTGCATACAGGGGGCAGTACGATGAGCAGTTCTTC
TRBJ2-1 TRBV29-1 TRBD2 few CSAIPPSGVSYNEQFF TGCAGCGCCATACCTCCTAGCGGGGTTTCCTACAATGAGCAGTTCTTC
TRBJ2-1 TRBV4-3 . . CASSQGSGLAHYNEQFF TGCGCCAGCAGCCAAGGCTCGGGGCTAGCGCATTACAATGAGCAGTTCTTC
TRBJ2-7 TRBV20-1 . few CSARGQHYEQYF TGCAGTGCTAGAGGGCAGCACTACGAGCAGTACTTC
TRBJ2-3 TRBV10-3 . . CAISEGTRDTQYF TGTGCCATCAGTGAGGGGACAAGAGATACGCAGTATTTT
TRBJ2-2 TRBV4-2 TRBD1 few CASSPRDRGIGELFF TGTGCCAGCAGCCCCCGGGACAGGGGAATCGGGGAGCTGTTTTTT
TRBJ1-2 TRBV4-3 . . CASSHPDRYGYTF TGCGCCAGCAGCCACCCGGACAGATATGGCTACACCTTC
TRBJ2-7 TRBV9 TRBD1 . CASSSDPGTASYEQYF TGTGCCAGCAGCTCAGACCCCGGGACAGCCTCCTACGAGCAGTACTTC
TRBJ2-1 TRBV24-1 . many CATSEARSDSSYNEQFF TGTGCCACCAGTGAAGCACGTAGCGACAGCTCCTACAATGAGCAGTTCTTC
TRBJ2-5 TRBV28 TRBD1 few CASSLGTGVWETQYF TGTGCCAGCAGCCTCGGGACAGGGGTATGGGAGACCCAGTACTTC
TRBJ2-1 TRBV5-1 . . CASSGIGGYNEQFF TGCGCCAGCAGCGGGATAGGAGGCTACAATGAGCAGTTCTTC
TRBJ2-1 TRBV20-1 . few CSVGKSYNEQFF TGCAGTGTTGGCAAGTCCTACAATGAGCAGTTCTTC
TRBJ1-1 TRBV20-1 . many CSASDYGQPSGEAFF TGCAGTGCTAGCGACTATGGACAACCTTCGGGTGAAGCTTTCTTT
TRBJ2-7 TRBV2 TRBD1 once CASRRPGQGAYEQYF TGTGCCAGCAGGAGGCCGGGACAGGGAGCCTACGAGCAGTACTTC
TRBJ2-1 TRBV4-2 TRBD2 . CASRRGLADNEQFF TGTGCCAGCCGCAGGGGACTAGCGGACAATGAGCAGTTCTTC
TRBJ2-2 TRBV14 . many CASSQPQGRELFF TGTGCCAGCAGCCAACCCCAGGGTCGGGAGCTGTTTTTT
TRBJ1-4 TRBV4-1 . . CASSQDSPYLVTNEKLFF TGCGCCAGCAGCCAAGACAGTCCCTACCTGGTGACTAATGAAAAACTGTTTTTT
TRBJ2-1 TRBV12-3/TRBV12-4 . many CASTRGNEQFF TGTGCCAGCACCCGGGGGAATGAGCAGTTCTTC
TRBJ2-2 TRBV4-1 . many CASSERIREWPGELFF TGCGCCAGCAGCGAAAGAATAAGGGAGTGGCCCGGGGAGCTGTTTTTT
TRBJ2-7 TRBV5-1 . . CASSTPPGYEQYF TGCGCCAGCAGCACCCCACCGGGATACGAGCAGTACTTC
TRBJ2-3 TRBV12-3/TRBV12-4 TRBD2 few CASRLSLTSGRTDTQYF TGTGCCAGCAGGCTCTCCTTGACTAGCGGGAGAACAGATACGCAGTATTTT
TRBJ2-7 TRBV15 . once CATSSAAGVTNEQYF TGTGCCACCAGCAGCGCGGCAGGGGTTACGAACGAGCAGTACTTC
TRBJ2-7 TRBV18 TRBD1 . CASSGETGIAYEQYF TGTGCCAGCTCAGGGGAGACAGGGATCGCCTACGAGCAGTACTTC
TRBJ2-4 TRBV19 . . CASSIRGYPNIQYF TGTGCCAGTAGTATAAGAGGGTATCCAAACATTCAGTACTTC
TRBJ2-2 TRBV4-1 . many CASSPRGSNTGELFF TGCGCCAGCAGCCCCCGGGGTTCGAACACCGGGGAGCTGTTTTTT
TRBJ2-2 TRBV3-1 . many CASSQERPRELFF TGTGCCAGCAGCCAAGAGCGGCCCCGGGAGCTGTTTTTT
TRBJ2-3 TRBV12-3/TRBV12-4 . many CASSGGNQAFF TGTGCCAGCAGTGGCGGGAATCAGGCCTTTTTT
TRBJ2-5 TRBV5-6 TRBD2 . CASSSGTSKETQYF TGTGCCAGCAGCTCGGGGACTAGCAAAGAGACCCAGTACTTC
TRBJ2-1 TRBV6-2/TRBV6-3 . . CASSYDRAGYNEQFF TGTGCCAGCAGTTATGATCGGGCAGGGTACAATGAGCAGTTCTTC
TRBJ2-1 TRBV30 TRBD2 few CAWSIGAGGEDEQFF TGTGCCTGGAGCATAGGAGCGGGGGGGGAGGATGAGCAGTTCTTC
TRBJ2-7 TRBV29-1 TRBD2 . CSVLRGLAGVGEQYF TGCAGCGTTCTTCGCGGACTAGCGGGAGTCGGCGAGCAGTACTTC
TRBJ2-5 TRBV4-3 . few CASSQDGQPKTQETQYF TGCGCCAGCAGCCAAGACGGACAGCCGAAAACCCAAGAGACCCAGTACTTC
TRBJ2-4 TRBV12-3/TRBV12-4 . . CASSPGDNIAKNIQYF TGTGCCAGCAGCCCCGGGGACAACATAGCCAAAAACATTCAGTACTTC
TRBJ2-1 TRBV7-8 TRBD2 . CASSPGTGGLNEQFF TGTGCCAGCAGCCCCGGGACGGGAGGTTTGAATGAGCAGTTCTTC
TRBJ2-3 TRBV20-1 . . CSARRTSLADTQYF TGCAGTGCTAGGAGGACTTCTCTGGCAGATACGCAGTATTTT
TRBJ2-1 TRBV28 . many CASSSPLWRATYNEQFF TGTGCCAGCAGTTCCCCCCTGTGGCGGGCCACTTACAATGAGCAGTTCTTC
TRBJ2-6 TRBV12-3/TRBV12-4 . . CASSFMGAGGANVLTF TGTGCCAGCAGTTTTATGGGGGCGGGGGGGGCCAACGTCCTGACTTTC
TRBJ2-1 TRBV14 . few CASSQGLLRLGSYNEQFF TGTGCCAGCAGCCAAGGATTACTGAGACTAGGCTCCTACAATGAGCAGTTCTTC
TRBJ2-3 TRBV3-1 . few CASSPLGTGGGPATDTQYF TGTGCCAGCAGCCCCCTCGGGACAGGCGGGGGGCCAGCTACAGATACGCAGTATTTT
TRBJ2-2 TRBV20-1 TRBD2 . CSAMREGAGELFF TGCAGTGCTATGCGGGAGGGGGCCGGGGAGCTGTTTTTT
TRBJ1-2 TRBV6-1 . once CASEGGSLYGYTF TGTGCCAGCGAGGGTGGGTCTCTCTATGGCTACACCTTC
TRBJ2-5 TRBV18 . few CASSLRSGFQETQYF TGTGCCAGCTCACTACGAAGCGGGTTCCAAGAGACCCAGTACTTC
TRBJ2-5 TRBV13 . many CASSLPQGSGTQYF TGTGCCAGCAGCTTACCGCAGGGGTCAGGGACCCAGTACTTC
TRBJ2-1 TRBV18 TRBD2 . CASSRPAGDPNNEQFF TGTGCCAGCTCACGCCCGGCGGGAGATCCCAACAATGAGCAGTTCTTC
TRBJ2-7 TRBV4-1 . many CASSQGYEYEQYF TGCGCCAGCAGCCAAGGCTATGAGTACGAGCAGTACTTC
TRBJ1-2 TRBV7-2 TRBD1 . CASSLDQQGVGGYTF TGTGCCAGCAGCTTAGATCAACAGGGGGTAGGGGGCTACACCTTC